This entry lists 24 T cell receptor beta chains sequenced from one sample in a study of synovial regulatory T cells in juvenile arthritis. Repertoires were generated with immunoSEQ multiplex PCR, while TCRdb's copy carries only in-frame clones and drops some. Here the sample table reports 7,500 to 10,000 clones. The source material was Treg cells from blood. Documented subset: remaining (HLA-DR-negative) circulating blood Treg cells. The receptors originated from a donor aged 2-35 years with juvenile idiopathic arthritis.

The J gene is TRBJ2-1, the V gene TRBV5-1; absent DNA, TCRdb's TRBD2 call cannot be checked. The length of the CDR3 is 15 residues. The record lacks a DNA sequence. CDR1 and CDR2 (germline): SGHRS, YFSETQ. CDR3 region: CASSPSGRSDNEQFF.

This rearrangement joins TRBV7-8 to TRBJ2-7; without DNA, the TCRdb call of TRBD1 cannot be checked. CDR3 length equals 16 residues. The entry carries no DNA sequence. Per germline, CDR1 SGHVS and CDR2 FQNEAQ. CDR3 sequence reads: CASSLGVGRSHYEQYF.

The chain joins TRBV6-6 to TRBJ2-7; TCRdb proposes TRBD1, but this gene call is untestable without DNA. CDR3 length: 13 amino acids. No DNA appears here. The germline gives CDR1 MNHNY, CDR2 SVGAGI (reference sequence). The CDR3: CASSWDSRYEQYF.

The chain uses TRBV9 and TRBJ1-3; no DNA is available, so the TRBD1 call from TCRdb remains unchecked. This CDR3 spans 13 amino acids. The nucleotide record is missing. The germline CDR1 and CDR2 sequences are SGDLS and YYNGEE. CDR3: CASSVTGGNTIYF.

The V gene is TRBV5-1, the J gene TRBJ2-4. The CDR3 contains 11 residues. No DNA was logged. The germline gives CDR1 SGHRS, CDR2 YFSETQ. The CDR3 protein is CASSLGDIQYF.

This chain joins TRBV5-3 and TRBJ2-5; TCRdb names TRBD2, which stays unverified in the absence of DNA. TRBV5-3 is recorded as an ORF, its role being uncertain. CDR3 length equals 16 residues. DNA for this receptor is not on file. The CDR3 region is CARSLAVRGVGETQYF.

The CDR3 loop reads CASSSQPGLALYEQYF. The chain links TRBV7-2 to TRBJ2-7; the TCRdb D gene call, TRBD2, has no DNA to confirm it. The CDR3 runs 16 residues. The coding DNA is unavailable. CDR1 and CDR2 (germline): SGHTA, FQGNSA.

The chain links TRBV5-4 to TRBJ2-7; no DNA is available, so the TRBD1 call from TCRdb remains unchecked. This CDR3 spans 14 amino acids. No DNA accompanies this entry. Germline lookup yields CDR1 SGHNT and CDR2 YYREEE (reference sequence). The CDR3 is CASSPGQVSYEQYF. The variable domain in full, completed from reference TRBV5-4 and TRBJ2-7, reads ETGVTQSPTHLIKTRGQQVTLRCSSQSGHNTVSWYQQALGQGPQFIFQYYREEENGRGNFPPRFSGLQFPNYSSELNVNALELDDSALYLCASSPGQVSYEQYFGPGTRLTVT.

The chain recombines TRBV6-5 with TRBJ2-1; TCRdb selects TRBD2, and the lack of DNA leaves this call unchecked. The CDR3 is 13 amino acids. The coding DNA is unavailable. Germline CDR1 reads MNHEY; CDR2 reads SVGAGI. The CDR3 is CASRPGLNNEQFF.

The chain combines TRBV7-9 with TRBJ2-7; the TCRdb D gene call, TRBD2, has no DNA to confirm it. CDR3 length equals 11 residues. The protein alone is recorded here. Germline CDR1 and CDR2: SEHNR and FQNEAQ (reference sequence). CDR3 amino acids: CATTQPGEQYF.

This clone is medium-sized by frequency. The rearrangement joins TRBV5-8 to TRBJ1-6. This CDR3 contains 14 residues. No DNA sequence is on record. Germline CDR1 SGHTS, CDR2 YDEGEE. CDR3 sequence: CASSLGIYPEPLHF.

V and J are TRBV5-1 and TRBJ1-5. The CDR3 length is 14 residues. No DNA sequence was recorded. Germline V gene sequence: CDR1 SGHRS, CDR2 YFSETQ. CDR3 protein: CASREGSSNQPQHF.

The chain is built from TRBV6-5 and TRBJ1-2. The CDR3 extends over 12 amino acids. No DNA accompanies this entry. Germline V gives CDR1 MNHEY, CDR2 SVGAGI. The CDR3 region is CASSWDNYGYTF.

The V and J genes are TRBV14 and TRBJ2-1; TCRdb returns TRBD2, unconfirmable since there is no DNA. Germline V gives CDR1 SGHDN, CDR2 FVKESK. The CDR3 consists of 20 residues. No DNA is recorded. The CDR3 loop is CASSQGFRLAGGPSYNEQFF.

This chain connects TRBV4-1 to TRBJ1-2; absent DNA, TCRdb's TRBD1 call cannot be checked. The CDR3 consists of 13 residues. The entry carries no DNA sequence. The V gene's germline CDR1 is MGHRA and CDR2 YSYEKL. CDR3 loop: CASSQEQGRGYTF.

The chain carries TRBV2 and TRBJ1-2; TCRdb's D call, TRBD1, is unchecked because there is no DNA. CDR3 length: 13 amino acids. Only the protein is on record. CDR1 and CDR2 (germline): SNHLY, FYNNEI. CDR3 amino acids: CASSRGPLYGYTF.

The rearrangement joins TRBV5-6 to TRBJ1-5; TCRdb lists TRBD1, though no DNA is available to test this call. CDR1 is SGHDT, CDR2 YYEEEE, per germline. This CDR3 spans 14 amino acids. There is no recorded DNA. The CDR3 reads CASSLRQLQSAQHF.

This chain connects TRBV21-1 to TRBJ1-2; TCRdb proposes TRBD1, but this gene call is untestable without DNA. TRBV21-1 is a pseudogene locus. This CDR3 has 16 residues. The DNA is not on file. Here the CDR3 reads CASSRGEGAPFYGYTF.

The V gene is TRBV6-1, the J gene TRBJ1-3; TCRdb's D gene call, TRBD1, goes unchecked for lack of DNA. In germline, CDR1 is MNHNS, CDR2 SASEGT. CDR3 length: 17 residues. DNA for this receptor is not on file. CDR3 sequence reads: CASSALPGQGAGNTIYF.

The chain has TRBV28 and TRBJ1-2; the D gene TCRdb calls, TRBD1, cannot be checked with no DNA. The CDR3 totals 13 residues. The DNA is unrecorded. Looked up from germline, CDR1 is MDHEN and CDR2 is SYDVKM. The chain's CDR3 is CASSPGQWDGYTF.

This chain links TRBV29-1 with TRBJ1-3. In germline, CDR1 is SQVTM, CDR2 ANQGSEA. This CDR3 is built from 14 residues. The nucleotide record is missing. The CDR3 region is CSVKRDLSGNTIYF.

J is TRBJ1-4 and V is TRBV6-1; no DNA is available, so the TRBD1 call from TCRdb remains unchecked. CDR3 size: 15 residues. DNA was not recorded. Germline loops: CDR1 MNHNS, CDR2 SASEGT. CDR3 loop: CASSEIWGPNEKLFF.

V gene TRBV7-8 combines with J gene TRBJ1-5. Germline V gene data show CDR1 as SGHVS and CDR2 as FQNEAQ. The CDR3 loop spans 13 amino acids. No coding sequence is recorded. The CDR3 spells CASSPPAGQPQHF. The full variable domain, completed using reference TRBV7-8 and TRBJ1-5, is GAGVSQSPRYKVAKRGQDVALRCDPISGHVSLFWYQQALGQGPEFLTYFQNEAQLDKSGLPSDRFFAERPEGSVSTLKIQRTQQEDSAVYLCASSPPAGQPQHFGDGTRLSIL.

The chain recombines TRBV5-1 with TRBJ1-4. The CDR3 is 17 amino acids. Nucleotide data are not available. Per germline, CDR1 SGHRS and CDR2 YFSETQ. CDR3 sequence: CASSLRGAPATNEKLFF.